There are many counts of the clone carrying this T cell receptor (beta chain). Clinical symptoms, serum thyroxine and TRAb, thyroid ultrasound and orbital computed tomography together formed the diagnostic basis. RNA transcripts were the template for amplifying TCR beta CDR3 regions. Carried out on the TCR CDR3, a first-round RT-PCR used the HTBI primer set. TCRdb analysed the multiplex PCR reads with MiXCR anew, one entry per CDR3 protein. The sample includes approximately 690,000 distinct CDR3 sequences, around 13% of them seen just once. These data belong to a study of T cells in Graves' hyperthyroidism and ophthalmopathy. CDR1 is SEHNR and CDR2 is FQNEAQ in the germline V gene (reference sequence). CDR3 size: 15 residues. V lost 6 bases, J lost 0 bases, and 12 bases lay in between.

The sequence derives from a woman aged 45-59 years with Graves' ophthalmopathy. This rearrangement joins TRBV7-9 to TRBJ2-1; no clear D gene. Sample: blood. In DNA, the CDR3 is TGTGCCAGCAGAAACAGCGTCGGCTCCTACAATGAGCAGTTCTTC. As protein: CASRNSVGSYNEQFF.